The 32 T cell receptor beta chains reported below all come from one sample, sequenced in a study of blood T cell repertoires in COVID-19 (dated by TCRdb to about 2020). The library was produced with the immunoSEQ multiplex PCR assay. Not all clones reach the TCRdb copy of this immuneACCESS table, which keeps in-frame sequences only. Checked studies attribute under half of the gap to unresolved V genes and leave the rest unexplained. The sample contains around 420,000 clones, over 75% of them found a single time. The top ten clones comprise roughly 1.9% of the sample. The material sequenced was PBMCs or T cells enriched from blood (not recorded which). The receptors were sampled from a woman in her forties with acute COVID-19.

The chain is built from TRBV2 and TRBJ1-2; D gene ambiguous. The CDR3 spans 16 residues. V gave up 6 bases and J gave up 2 bases, with 19 bases separating them. Germline V gene data show CDR1 as SNHLY and CDR2 as FYNNEI. The CDR3 DNA follows: TGTGCCAGCAGCCCCTTCGGCGAGGCGAAGAACTATGGCTACACCTTC. This translates into CASSPFGEAKNYGYTF.

The chain uses TRBV6-5 and TRBJ1-4, with D perhaps TRBD1 (5 bases). The CDR3 extends over 13 amino acids. Deletions cut 6 bases from V and 4 bases from J, with 9 bases between. CDR1 and CDR2 from the germline V gene are MNHEY and SVGAGI. This CDR3 is CASSRQFNEKLFF. CDR3 coding DNA: TGTGCCAGCAGCCGACAGTTTAATGAAAAACTGTTTTTT.

This clone was recorded a few times. V gene TRBV18 combines with J gene TRBJ1-5; no reliable D call. Germline values: CDR1 KGHSH, CDR2 LQKENI. V was pared by 6 bases and J by 6 bases, with 15 bases between. The CDR3 extends over 14 amino acids. The CDR3 sequence: CASSPGRARQPQHF. In DNA form, the CDR3 reads TGTGCCAGCTCCCCCGGGAGGGCGCGTCAGCCCCAGCATTTT.

This chain connects TRBV18 to TRBJ1-1; weak D call: TRBD1 (6 bases). V shed 4 bases and J shed 1 base, with 7 bases lying between them. Germline assignment: CDR1 KGHSH and CDR2 LQKENI. The CDR3 loop spans 13 amino acids. DNA for the CDR3: TGTGCCAGCTCACAGGGACAGAACACTGAAGCTTTCTTT. It is translated as CASSQGQNTEAFF.

This clone was recorded a few times. The chain employs TRBV5-1 and TRBJ2-3; 8 bases align to TRBD2. Germline-derived CDR1 and CDR2 are SGHRS and YFSETQ. Losses at the gene ends were 0 bases for V and 5 bases for J; bases not matched to a gene: 8. CDR3 length equals 16 residues. The chain's CDR3 is CASSLDGTSLRDTQYF. The CDR3 coding sequence is TGCGCCAGCAGCTTGGATGGGACTAGTTTAAGAGATACGCAGTATTTT.

The CDR3, as DNA: TGTGCCAGCAGTGATTTGCACGGGACCTACGAGCAGTACTTC. Residues: CASSDLHGTYEQYF. This chain links TRBV6-1 with TRBJ2-7; D may be TRBD2 (5 bases). The CDR3 contains 14 residues. V lost 3 bases to trimming and J lost 2 bases, with 11 bases between them. Looked up from germline, CDR1 is MNHNS and CDR2 is SASEGT.

This chain links TRBV4-1 with TRBJ2-7; 11 nucleotides agree with TRBD1. V shed 0 bases, J shed 4 bases, and the junction held 5 bases outside the gene matches. The CDR3 spans 16 residues. Germline V lookup: CDR1 MGHRA, CDR2 YSYEKL. CDR3: CASSQDTGTGGYEQYF. The CDR3 DNA is TGCGCCAGCAGCCAAGACACCGGGACAGGGGGGTACGAGCAGTACTTC.

The chain is built from TRBV5-8 and TRBJ1-2; D is unclear. CDR1 is SGHTS, CDR2 YDEGEE, per germline. The V and J ends lost 0 bases and 2 bases respectively, with 11 bases between them. The CDR3 sequence is 15 residues long. For the CDR3, the DNA is TGTGCCAGCAGCTTGGGACACCCAGCCAACTATGGCTACACCTTC. Its translation: CASSLGHPANYGYTF.

The rearrangement uses TRBV7-9 and TRBJ2-5; 10 positions match TRBD1. The CDR3 extends over 16 amino acids. Trimming at V came to 5 bases and at J to 1 base, leaving 7 bases not matched to a gene. CDR1 is SEHNR, CDR2 FQNEAQ, per germline (reference sequence). The CDR3: CASSPDRGSPQETQYF. The CDR3 nucleotides read TGTGCCAGCAGCCCGGACAGGGGGTCCCCCCAAGAGACCCAGTACTTC.

The rearrangement joins TRBV7-6 to TRBJ1-1; 7 nucleotides align to TRBD1. The germline gives CDR1 SGHVS, CDR2 FNYEAQ. CDR3 length: 15 amino acids. The ends lost 4 bases at V and 5 bases at J; junction bases unmatched: 10. This chain's CDR3 is CASSSNHVQGTEAFF. In nucleotides, the CDR3 is TGTGCCAGCAGCTCCAACCACGTACAGGGGACTGAAGCTTTCTTT. The full variable domain, with the rest looked up from reference TRBV7-6 and TRBJ1-1, is GAGVSQSPRYKVTKRGQDVALRCDPISGHVSLYWYRQALGQGPEFLTYFNYEAQQDKSGLPNDRFSAERPEGSISTLTIQRTEQRDSAMYRCASSSNHVQGTEAFFGQGTRLTVV.

The chain carries TRBV6-5 and TRBJ2-7; 7 bases map to TRBD1. The V and J ends lost 2 bases and 2 bases, in that order; junction bases with no gene match: 3. Germline-derived CDR1 and CDR2 are MNHEY and SVGAGI. CDR3 length: 14 residues. CDR3 sequence reads: CASSYNRGPYEQYF. The CDR3 bases are TGTGCCAGCAGTTACAACAGGGGTCCCTACGAGCAGTACTTC.

CDR3 loop: CASSQGGGAFWELFF. For the CDR3, the DNA is TGTGCCAGCAGCCAAGGCGGGGGGGCTTTCTGGGAGCTGTTTTTT. The chain is built from TRBV3-1 (or the pseudogene TRBV3-2) and TRBJ2-2, with 9 bases identical to TRBD2. Germline V gene data show CDR1 as LGHDT and CDR2 as YNNKEL (reference sequence). The J segment lost 9 bases and the V segment lost 1 base, leaving 6 bases of the junction unmatched. The CDR3 contains 15 residues.

V and J are TRBV4-2 and TRBJ2-5; 10 bases match TRBD2. The length of the CDR3 is 15 residues. J gave up 7 bases and V 2 bases, and 7 bases lay outside the gene matches. CDR1 is LGHNA, CDR2 YNFKEQ, per germline. The CDR3 DNA is TGTGCCAGCAGCCAAAGAGAGCGGGGGGGCGGGACCCAGTACTTC. It is translated as CASSQRERGGGTQYF.

The genes are TRBV27 and TRBJ2-2; D not certain. This CDR3 spans 18 amino acids. V lost 5 bases to trimming and J lost 0 bases, with 19 bases between them. Germline CDR1 reads MNHEY; CDR2 reads SMNVEV (reference sequence). The CDR3 DNA is TGTGCCAGCAGTCCCCGCCCCCTTCAGGTCGCGAACACCGGGGAGCTGTTTTTT. Its protein product is CASSPRPLQVANTGELFF.

This clone was seen only once. This CDR3 is CATSDSGTESYNEQFF. In nucleotides, the CDR3 is TGTGCCACCAGTGATTCCGGGACAGAGTCCTACAATGAGCAGTTCTTC. The chain uses TRBV24-1 and TRBJ2-1, with 7 bases identical to TRBD1. Unmatched junction bases numbered 4, after V lost 2 bases and J lost 1 base. The CDR3 is made up of 16 amino acids. From germline, CDR1 is KGHDR and CDR2 SFDVKD.

The V call is TRBV18, the J call TRBJ1-1, with TRBD1 identical over 7 bases. V lost 3 bases and J lost 7; bases outside the gene matches: 8. The germline V gene has CDR1 KGHSH and CDR2 LQKENI. The CDR3 is made up of 14 amino acids. Here the CDR3 DNA reads TGTGCCAGCTCACCTTCCCGACAGGGCAATGAAGCTTTCTTT. Its protein product is CASSPSRQGNEAFF.

This clone was seen a single time. This rearrangement joins TRBV7-2 to TRBJ2-1; the D gene is possibly TRBD2 (6 bases). V lost 4 bases, J lost 9 bases, and 19 bases lay in between. The germline V gene has CDR1 SGHTA and CDR2 FQGNSA. This CDR3 is 15 amino acids long. The CDR3 sequence is CASSSLLGGAGEQFF. CDR3 bases: TGTGCCAGCAGCTCCCTTTTAGGCGGGGCTGGTGAGCAGTTCTTC.

This chain joins TRBV7-9 and TRBJ1-1; 11 bases match TRBD1. J was trimmed by 10 bases and V by 5 bases; bases with no gene match: 12. The germline gives CDR1 SEHNR, CDR2 FQNEAQ (reference sequence). CDR3 length: 15 residues. The CDR3 region is CASSPRTGGNYGAFF. The DNA for the CDR3 is TGTGCCAGCAGCCCGAGGACAGGGGGCAATTACGGAGCTTTCTTT.

The chain is built from TRBV10-3 and TRBJ1-1; a possible D gene is TRBD1 (6 bases). Germline CDR1 reads ENHRY; CDR2 reads SYGVKD. The CDR3 totals 14 residues. The V end was cut by 2 bases, the J end by 6 bases, with 13 bases between. The CDR3 nucleotides read TGTGCCATCAGTGAGCAGGGGCTGGGGGCTGAAGCTTTCTTT. This gives the protein CAISEQGLGAEAFF.

This clone was seen a single time. The chain carries TRBV5-1 and TRBJ1-2, with 7 bases that match TRBD1. CDR3 length: 13 residues. After removal of 4 bases from V and 8 bases from J, the junction contained 8 bases not matched to a gene. Looked up from germline, CDR1 is SGHRS and CDR2 is YFSETQ. The CDR3 region has the DNA TGCGCCAGCAGCGCAACAGGGGTAGGGGGCTACACCTTC. Protein: CASSATGVGGYTF.

V is TRBV7-9 and J is TRBJ2-1, with 8 bases that match TRBD1. J gave up 8 bases and V 5 bases, and 14 bases lay outside the gene matches. Germline CDR1 is SEHNR and CDR2 is FQNEAQ (reference sequence). The CDR3 spans 16 residues. The CDR3 reads CASSDSDRDNMDEQFF. The DNA for the CDR3 is TGTGCCAGCAGCGACTCGGACAGGGATAATATGGATGAGCAGTTCTTC.

With regard to this clone: The same CDR3 arises from other DNA sequences in this sample as well. The rearrangement uses TRBV7-2 and TRBJ1-1; no clear D. The CDR3 contains 14 residues. In germline, CDR1 is SGHTA, CDR2 FQGNSA. The V end lost 1 base, the J end lost 2 bases, and 8 bases lay between the germline ends. The CDR3 bases are TGTGCCAGCAGCTTAGGGGCGGGTAACACTGAAGCTTTCTTT. Protein: CASSLGAGNTEAFF.

This clone was seen a single time. The rearrangement links TRBV2 to TRBJ1-5, with TRBD1 as a possible D gene (5 bases). CDR1 and CDR2 (germline): SNHLY, FYNNEI. V gave up 7 bases and J gave up 3 bases, with 10 bases separating them. The CDR3 sequence is 13 residues long. CDR3 nucleotides: TGTGCCAGCACACCGGACAACAATCAGCCCCAGCATTTT. Encoded protein: CASTPDNNQPQHF. Together with reference TRBV2 and TRBJ1-5, the CDR3 gives the full variable domain: EPEVTQTPSHQVTQMGQEVILRCVPISNHLYFYWYRQILGQKVEFLVSFYNNEISEKSEIFDDQFSVERPDGSNFTLKIRSTKLEDSAMYFCASTPDNNQPQHFGDGTRLSIL.

This clone was seen once. The rearrangement links TRBV4-2 to TRBJ2-7, with D tentatively TRBD2 (6 bases). The germline CDR1 and CDR2 sequences are LGHNA and YNFKEQ. The CDR3 loop spans 15 amino acids. Trimming cost V 1 base and J 2 bases, with 12 bases left between them. This chain's CDR3 is CASSQGVGGTYEQYF. CDR3 DNA sequence: TGTGCCAGCAGCCAAGGGGTTGGCGGGACCTACGAGCAGTACTTC.

This clone has a single count. The chain recombines TRBV2 with TRBJ2-3; D gene unclear. V gave up 6 bases and J gave up 1 base, with 8 bases separating them. CDR1 and CDR2 from the germline V gene are SNHLY and FYNNEI. The CDR3 runs to 13 residues. For the CDR3, the DNA is TGTGCCAGCAGACTGGTGGGCACAGATACGCAGTATTTT. Protein sequence: CASRLVGTDTQYF. Together with reference TRBV2 and TRBJ2-3, the CDR3 gives the full variable domain: EPEVTQTPSHQVTQMGQEVILRCVPISNHLYFYWYRQILGQKVEFLVSFYNNEISEKSEIFDDQFSVERPDGSNFTLKIRSTKLEDSAMYFCASRLVGTDTQYFGPGTRLTVL.

The chain couples TRBV3-1 (or the pseudogene TRBV3-2) to TRBJ1-4, with 9 bases that match TRBD1. V dropped 5 bases and J dropped 7; count of bases not matched to a gene: 8. The CDR3 totals 15 residues. CDR1 and CDR2 (germline): LGHDT, YNNKEL (reference sequence). The CDR3 spells CASSKGTGFGEKLFF. The CDR3 nucleotides read TGTGCCAGCAGCAAGGGGACAGGGTTTGGTGAAAAACTGTTTTTT.

The chain combines TRBV2 with TRBJ1-4, with TRBD1 matching 10 bases. CDR1 SNHLY and CDR2 FYNNEI come from the germline V gene. The CDR3 sequence is 13 residues long. The ends lost 3 bases at V and 11 bases at J; junction bases unmatched: 3. The CDR3 loop reads CASSESDRGKLFF. CDR3 DNA sequence: TGTGCCAGCAGTGAGTCGGACAGGGGGAAACTGTTTTTT. Combining the CDR3 with reference TRBV2 and TRBJ1-4 gives the whole variable domain EPEVTQTPSHQVTQMGQEVILRCVPISNHLYFYWYRQILGQKVEFLVSFYNNEISEKSEIFDDQFSVERPDGSNFTLKIRSTKLEDSAMYFCASSESDRGKLFFGSGTQLSVL.

V usage is TRBV4-1 and J usage is TRBJ1-5, with 10 positions matching TRBD1. The CDR3 covers 16 residues. Germline CDR1 reads MGHRA; CDR2 reads YSYEKL. The V and J ends lost 1 base and 2 bases, in that order; junction bases with no gene match: 2. The CDR3 loop is CASSQAGTGGNQPQHF. CDR3 coding DNA: TGCGCCAGCAGCCAAGCCGGGACAGGGGGCAATCAGCCCCAGCATTTT.

This clone appeared a single time. This rearrangement joins TRBV10-2 to TRBJ1-5; tentative D call: TRBD1 (6 bases). Germline CDR1 reads WSHSY; CDR2 reads SAAADI. Trimming shortened V by 6 bases and J by 7 bases, and 13 bases separated the two germline ends. CDR3 length: 13 amino acids. The CDR3 DNA follows: TGCGCCAGCAGCACCGAACAGGGACAGCCCCAGCATTTT. It is translated as CASSTEQGQPQHF.

V is TRBV4-2 and J is TRBJ2-2; TRBD2 matches 10 bases. The CDR3 contains 17 residues. The germline CDR1 and CDR2 sequences are LGHNA and YNFKEQ. The trim removed 1 base at V and 8 bases at J, leaving 10 bases unmatched. CDR3 residues: CASSQVFSASGGGELFF. CDR3 coding DNA: TGTGCCAGCAGCCAAGTATTTTCGGCTAGCGGGGGTGGGGAGCTGTTTTTT.

This clone was observed once. The V and J genes are TRBV5-1 and TRBJ2-2; 12 bases map to TRBD2. CDR3 length: 17 amino acids. J lost 4 bases, V lost 1 base, and 5 bases had no gene match. From germline, CDR1 is SGHRS and CDR2 YFSETQ. The CDR3 nucleotides are TGCGCCAGCAGCTTGCTAGCGGGGGGGCCTGTCACCGGGGAGCTGTTTTTT. Encoded protein: CASSLLAGGPVTGELFF.

The chain has TRBV9 and TRBJ2-3; D call uncertain. This CDR3 comprises 15 residues. Germline CDR1 and CDR2: SGDLS and YYNGEE. With 4 bases removed from V and 2 bases from J, the gap between germline ends came to 14 bases. As DNA, the CDR3 is TGTGCCAGCAGCACTACACCGGGTCTCACAGATACGCAGTATTTT. It translates to CASSTTPGLTDTQYF.